The present entry profiles one T cell receptor (beta chain) with its context. This clonotype was counted only a few times. The target of this receptor is not known. Within one base of it there is no much larger clone, and no base qualities were kept. Library prep was done by 5' RACE. Sequencing relied on an Illumina HiSeq 2500. A second PCR of roughly 6 to 12 cycles was performed with a sample-barcoded 5' primer and a J-beta primer mix. Each TCR beta cDNA molecule received a unique molecular identifier from a template-switch 5' adaptor carrying 12 random nucleotides. At least 3 million CDR3-containing paired-end reads were obtained from each sample. The Mint cDNA synthesis kit, primed by a TRBC-specific oligonucleotide, was used to synthesize first-strand cDNA from all RNA. All cDNA was treated with uracil-DNA glycosylase and then went through a first 18-cycle PCR with the universal primers M1SS and BC2_uni_R. Turning to the authors' computational methods: Normalization of each sample was performed by random selection of 1 million high-quality reads, each carrying a distinct molecular identifier. Reads sharing molecular identifiers were discarded rather than binned into consensus sequences. MiTCR, with a Q25 quality threshold and the strictest error-elimination algorithm, was used for CDR3 identification, clonotype clustering and error correction. A nonparametric unseen species model using Euler transformation provided a lower-bound estimate of total TCR beta diversity. The raw public reads went through TCRdb reprocessing: fastp at Q25, MiXCR clone calling, in-frame beta chains kept. Records with the same CDR3 protein are collapsed into one entry carrying the most frequent genes and DNA. The V and J calls shown here were made by TCRdb, not taken from the authors' results. Across this sample there are roughly 1,500,000 distinct CDR3 sequences, with about 35% seen only once. Approximately 10% of the sample is in the top ten clones.

These data come from a study of blood T cells in healthy people across ages (dated by TCRdb to about 2015). Background for the entire study: Template switching captured roughly one uniquely barcoded TCR beta cDNA molecule per two T cells in model experiments. The study measured age-related changes in TCR beta repertoire diversity using deep sequencing normalized with unique cDNA molecular identifiers. For two donors (one aged 18 to 29 and one aged 80 or older), the study analyzed two additional independent replicas of 1 million unique cDNA reads from the same blood draw. To avoid experimental bias, donors of different ages were distributed randomly across sequencing lanes. The donors were split into four age groups: young (average around 15 years), middle-aged (roughly 39), aged (approximately 59) and long-lived (under 85).

Findings and caveats that apply to the study as a whole: The long-lived group showed more naive CD4+ T cells, fewer expanded clones and increased TCR diversity than the aged group, suggesting age selection. Because profiling used bulk unsorted PBMCs, naive and antigen-experienced compartments could not be compared conclusively. Because donor CMV infection status was unknown, age-related changes in expanded clonotypes were potentially confounded. The percentage of naive T cells measured by flow cytometry correlated strongly with observed TCR beta diversity. Observed TCR beta diversity per million T cells fell roughly linearly with age, and a significant reduction was already apparent by age roughly 40. Estimates of total diversity based on one million sequenced T cells were regarded as lower bounds and as underestimates.

Trimming takes 0 bases from V and 5 bases from J, and the germline ends sit 17 bases apart. CDR1 and CDR2 (SGHTA, FQGNSA) derive from the germline V gene. The CDR3 starts with the cysteine, ends with the phenylalanine, and has 17 residues. Just CDR3 DNA is preserved here, 51 bases in frame from base 1. The donors were roughly 40 Caucasian individuals from Russia, aged 6 to 90 years, who were systemically healthy. Each donor gave 8 to 10 milliliters of peripheral blood, drawn into EDTA-treated Vacutainer tubes. Ficoll-Paque density-gradient centrifugation was used to isolate PBMCs, with at least 7 million per sample. Total RNA, at least 6 micrograms per sample, was extracted from PBMCs with Trizol reagent. The percentages of naive CD45RAhigh/CD27high T cells were determined by flow cytometry on a PBMC aliquot from every donor.

The TCR originated in a woman aged 25 to 39 in good health. This chain is built from TRBV7-2 and TRBJ2-1; the D gene remains uncertain. The sample consisted of blood. The CDR3 protein sequence reads: CASSLAPPIPPHNEQFF. The sequenced DNA: TGTGCCAGCAGCTTAGCGCCCCCAATCCCCCCCCACAATGAGCAGTTCTTC.